One sample yielded the 28 T cell receptor beta chains listed below, sequenced in a study of beta chain features in type 1 diabetes. Study findings and constraints: In every one of the four CD4+ subsets, TCRB CDR3s were moderately but significantly shorter in Type 1 diabetes patients.

Sequencing targeted expressed TCRB transcripts, as all isolated RNA had been reverse transcribed. The table came from immunoSEQ multiplex PCR; TCRdb's copy has only in-frame clones and leaves some out. The data hold a few hundred thousand clones, with about 10% observed a single time. Their target antigens are unknown. The material sequenced was central memory CD4+ T cells from blood. These receptors all come from a man aged 25 to 40 with type 1 diabetes.

The V and J genes are TRBV19 and TRBJ2-1; D is uncertain. The germline V and J ends were trimmed by 7 bases and 5 bases, with 18 bases remaining between them. This CDR3 is built from 15 residues. The germline V gene encodes CDR1 LNHDA and CDR2 SQIVND (reference sequence). CDR3 bases: TGTGCCAGTACTGATAGGGCTTTAAGACACAATGAGCAGTTCTTC. Its protein is CASTDRALRHNEQFF.

For this clone: The identical CDR3 is also encoded by other nucleotide sequences in the sample. This rearrangement joins TRBV7-9 to TRBJ1-1; D may be TRBD1 (6 bases). CDR1 and CDR2 from the germline V gene are SEHNR and FQNEAQ (reference sequence). CDR3 length: 13 amino acids. The V gene lost 1 base and the J gene lost 3 bases, with 6 bases spanning the gap. Here the CDR3 reads CASSLDRDTEAFF. DNA of the CDR3: TGTGCCAGCAGCTTAGACAGGGACACTGAAGCTTTCTTT. The full variable domain, with the rest looked up from reference TRBV7-9 and TRBJ1-1, is DTGVSQNPRHKITKRGQNVTFRCDPISEHNRLYWYRQTLGQGPEFLTYFQNEAQLEKSRLLSDRFSAERPKGSFSTLEIQRTEQGDSAMYLCASSLDRDTEAFFGQGTRLTVV.

This chain joins TRBV5-1 and TRBJ2-1, with TRBD2 identical over 10 bases. The CDR3 spans 16 residues. CDR1 and CDR2 from the germline V gene are SGHRS and YFSETQ. J gave up 8 bases and V 4 bases, and 12 bases lay outside the gene matches. The CDR3 here is CASSLPPGLALHEQFF. DNA for the CDR3: TGCGCCAGCAGCCTCCCCCCGGGACTAGCGTTGCATGAGCAGTTCTTC.

The chain carries TRBV5-1 and TRBJ2-1; D is possibly TRBD1 (6 bases). V was cut by 0 bases and J by 2 bases, with 9 bases left in between. The CDR3 totals 15 residues. CDR1 is SGHRS, CDR2 YFSETQ, per germline. Written as DNA, the CDR3 is TGCGCCAGCAGCTTGGAGGGGGACCCCTACAATGAGCAGTTCTTC. Translating gives CASSLEGDPYNEQFF.

This chain uses TRBV29-1 with TRBJ2-5; 12 bases fit TRBD2. The V segment lost 7 bases and the J segment 4 bases; nucleotides outside the gene matches: 4. Germline V gives CDR1 SQVTM, CDR2 ANQGSEA. This CDR3 is 13 amino acids long. This CDR3 is CSDRTSGIETQYF. CDR3 sequence (DNA): TGCAGCGATCGGACTAGCGGGATAGAGACCCAGTACTTC.

This clone was found a few times. V gene TRBV7-2 combines with J gene TRBJ1-5; D not certain. The CDR3 runs to 15 residues. The V gene lost 2 bases and the J gene lost 0 bases, with 8 bases spanning the gap. CDR1 is SGHTA, CDR2 FQGNSA, per germline. CDR3 nucleotides: TGTGCCAGCAGCTTACGCATCGATAGCAATCAGCCCCAGCATTTT. Amino acid sequence: CASSLRIDSNQPQHF.

This clone was recorded many times. The chain uses TRBV7-2 and TRBJ1-5; D is unresolved. The germline V gene has CDR1 SGHTA and CDR2 FQGNSA. The CDR3 has 13 amino acids. V was clipped by 1 base and J by 7 bases, with 8 bases between them. For the CDR3, the DNA is TGTGCCAGCAGCTTAGATCTAGGGCAGCCCCAGCATTTT. It is translated as CASSLDLGQPQHF.

In this sample, this clone turned up a few times. The chain combines TRBV7-9 with TRBJ1-2; D gene ambiguous. This CDR3 has 14 amino acids. V was shortened by 4 bases and J by 7 bases, with 16 bases between the two germline ends. Per germline, CDR1 SEHNR and CDR2 FQNEAQ (reference sequence). CDR3 sequence reads: CASSSQTREIGYTF. CDR3 coding DNA: TGTGCCAGCAGCTCCCAGACCCGGGAGATTGGCTACACCTTC.

The chain links TRBV7-2 to TRBJ1-1; 8 bases line up with TRBD1. V was pared by 2 bases and J by 7 bases, with 3 bases of the junction left unmatched. Germline-derived CDR1 and CDR2 are SGHTA and FQGNSA. The length of the CDR3 is 13 residues. The DNA for the CDR3 is TGTGCCAGCAGCTTAAACAGGGGGTATGAAGCTTTCTTT. Translating gives CASSLNRGYEAFF.

Comments on this clone: This is likely an artifact of a read error, given a far larger clone one base away. The same CDR3 arises from other DNA sequences in this sample as well. The chain recombines TRBV28 with TRBJ2-1; 8 bases are a match to TRBD2. Germline CDR1 and CDR2: MDHEN and SYDVKM. This CDR3 spans 14 amino acids. CDR3 DNA sequence: TGTGCGAGCACCTCCAGCGGGAGCTACAATGAGCAGTTCTTC. Translating gives CASTSSGSYNEQFF.

There are a few counts of this clone. The rearrangement uses TRBV6-5 and TRBJ2-7; D is perhaps TRBD1 or TRBD2 (5 bases each). The CDR3 consists of 13 residues. Germline V gene lookup returns CDR1 MNHEY and CDR2 SVGAGI. V lost 10 bases, J lost 2 bases, and 15 bases lay in between. The CDR3 is CATRGDGAYEQYF. In DNA, the CDR3 is TGTGCCACCCGTGGGGACGGAGCCTACGAGCAGTACTTC.

This clone has just a few counts. The genes are TRBV6-6 and TRBJ1-5; TRBD1 might be the D (5 bases). Trimming pared 6 bases from V and 4 bases from J, leaving 13 bases between. Germline loops: CDR1 MNHNY, CDR2 SVGAGI (reference sequence). The CDR3 has 14 amino acids. CDR3 nucleotides: TGTGCCAGCAGCCCTTACAAGGGGAATCAGCCCCAGCATTTT. Encoded protein: CASSPYKGNQPQHF.

The chain has TRBV6-5 and TRBJ2-3, with D unresolved. CDR1 is MNHEY, CDR2 SVGAGI, per germline. The ends were cut back, 6 bases at V and 0 bases at J, with 13 bases in the middle. This CDR3 region has 15 residues. The CDR3 DNA is TGTGCCAGCAGATCCGACGGGTTCAGCACAGATACGCAGTATTTT. It encodes CASRSDGFSTDTQYF.

This clone has just a few counts. The rearrangement links TRBV4-2 to TRBJ1-1, with TRBD1 matching over 8 bases. The junction had 9 bases not matched to a gene; V was cut back by 5 bases and J by 4 bases. CDR1 LGHNA and CDR2 YNFKEQ come from the germline V gene. The CDR3 has 15 amino acids. The DNA of the CDR3 is TGTGCCAGCAGCTACGACAGGGGAGGAGCCACTGAAGCTTTCTTT. Amino acid sequence: CASSYDRGGATEAFF.

The CDR3 DNA is TGTGCCAGCAGCCCACCGGACAGGAGGAACACTGAAGCTTTCTTT. Translated: CASSPPDRRNTEAFF. The genes are TRBV7-2 and TRBJ1-1, with TRBD1 identical over 7 bases. The CDR3 consists of 15 residues. With V trimmed by 5 bases and J by 1 base, 7 bases remained unmatched. CDR1 and CDR2 (germline): SGHTA, FQGNSA.

This clone was found a few times. The rearrangement joins TRBV30 to TRBJ2-7; possible D gene TRBD1, 5 bases. Germline V gene lookup returns CDR1 GTSNPN and CDR2 SVGIG (reference sequence). The length of the CDR3 is 13 residues. Trimming pared 2 bases from V and 3 bases from J, leaving 11 bases between. DNA for the CDR3: TGTGCCTGGAGTCCCTCAGGGTTCTACGAGCAGTACTTC. Translation: CAWSPSGFYEQYF.

The chain links TRBV29-1 to TRBJ1-1, with D possibly TRBD1 on 6 matching bases. Germline CDR1 is SQVTM and CDR2 is ANQGSEA. V dropped 7 bases and J dropped 0 bases, with 15 bases sitting between them. CDR3 length equals 14 residues. The CDR3 is CSAGEGSLNTEAFF. The CDR3 bases are TGCAGCGCAGGGGAGGGTTCCCTGAACACTGAAGCTTTCTTT.

This chain uses TRBV5-6 with TRBJ2-3, with no clear D. V gave up 0 bases and J gave up 7 bases, with 15 bases separating them. Per germline, CDR1 SGHDT and CDR2 YYEEEE. The CDR3 has 15 residues. For the CDR3, the DNA is TGTGCCAGCAGCTTGGATACAAGGGATTTCAATACGCAGTATTTT. It codes for CASSLDTRDFNTQYF.

This chain links TRBV5-1 with TRBJ2-5; no reliable D call. Germline V gene data show CDR1 as SGHRS and CDR2 as YFSETQ. Trimming removed 0 bases at V and 2 bases at J, with 14 bases between. The CDR3 has 16 residues. CDR3 in amino acids: CASSLGVGHSQETQYF. CDR3 bases: TGCGCCAGCAGCTTGGGGGTAGGGCACTCTCAAGAGACCCAGTACTTC.

The CDR3 here is CASSTRRTSGMGETQYF. The CDR3 DNA is TGTGCCAGCAGCACTCGTCGGACTAGCGGGATGGGGGAGACCCAGTACTTC. V gene TRBV9 combines with J gene TRBJ2-5; 12 bases align to TRBD2. The germline V gene has CDR1 SGDLS and CDR2 YYNGEE. The CDR3 sequence is 17 residues long. J gave up 5 bases and V 4 bases, and 12 bases lay outside the gene matches.

In its sample, this clone was seen a few times. CDR3 nucleotides: TGCAGCGTTGCCGGCCAGGGAAAAACCTACAATGAGCAGTTCTTC. It is translated as CSVAGQGKTYNEQFF. This chain links TRBV29-1 with TRBJ2-1, with a tentative D call TRBD1 (5 bases). CDR3 size: 15 residues. The V and J ends lost 4 bases and 2 bases respectively, with 15 bases between them. Germline lookup yields CDR1 SQVTM and CDR2 ANQGSEA.

The CDR3 DNA reads TGTGCCAGCTCACCGCAAGTGGGACAGGGGGAGACCCAGTACTTC. This sequence encodes CASSPQVGQGETQYF. J is TRBJ2-5 and V is TRBV18, with 10 bases aligning to TRBD1. The CDR3 has 15 amino acids. Germline lookup yields CDR1 KGHSH and CDR2 LQKENI. Losses at the gene ends were 3 bases for V and 5 bases for J; bases not matched to a gene: 6.

The genes are TRBV19 and TRBJ2-6; D uncertain. CDR1 LNHDA and CDR2 SQIVND come from the germline V gene (reference sequence). V dropped 6 bases and J dropped 2 bases, with 11 bases sitting between them. This CDR3 has 15 amino acids. In DNA form, the CDR3 reads TGTGCCAGTAGGGGCACGGGCGCTGGGGCCAACGTCCTGACTTTC. Protein: CASRGTGAGANVLTF.

This sequence joins TRBV4-2 and TRBJ1-3, with TRBD1 matching 9 bases. The germline gives CDR1 LGHNA, CDR2 YNFKEQ. CDR3 length: 16 residues. Germline trimming cut 5 bases from V and 0 bases from J; bases unmatched to any gene: 5. CDR3 DNA: TGTGCCAGCAGCACAGGGGGCCCGGTCTCTGGAAACACCATATATTTT. Translated, it gives CASSTGGPVSGNTIYF.

This clone has only a few counts. The chain is built from TRBV19 and TRBJ2-4, with 10 nucleotides matching TRBD1. CDR1 and CDR2 from the germline V gene are LNHDA and SQIVND (reference sequence). With 4 bases clipped from V and 3 bases from J, the junction kept 6 bases outside the gene matches. The CDR3 contains 16 residues. The CDR3 spells CASSTRQGAGKNIQYF. CDR3 nucleotides: TGTGCCAGTAGTACCCGACAGGGGGCCGGCAAAAACATTCAGTACTTC.

This clone came up a few times. This sequence joins TRBV7-9 and TRBJ1-1, with no clear D. The CDR3 covers 14 residues. V dropped 3 bases and J dropped 0 bases, with 8 bases sitting between them. In germline, CDR1 is SEHNR, CDR2 FQNEAQ (reference sequence). Here the CDR3 reads CASSFAEMNTEAFF. CDR3 coding DNA: TGTGCCAGCAGCTTCGCAGAAATGAACACTGAAGCTTTCTTT. The variable domain in full, with the rest retrieved from reference TRBV7-9 and TRBJ1-1, is DTGVSQNPRHKITKRGQNVTFRCDPISEHNRLYWYRQTLGQGPEFLTYFQNEAQLEKSRLLSDRFSAERPKGSFSTLEIQRTEQGDSAMYLCASSFAEMNTEAFFGQGTRLTVV.

This clone has a handful of counts. The V call is TRBV6-4, the J call TRBJ2-1; the D gene is possibly TRBD2 (5 bases). Trimming shortened V by 2 bases and J by 4 bases, and 9 bases separated the two germline ends. The CDR3 is 14 amino acids. Germline loops: CDR1 MRHNA, CDR2 SNTAGT. CDR3 coding DNA: TGTGCCAGCAGTGACGTCGCGGGTTACAATGAGCAGTTCTTC. It specifies CASSDVAGYNEQFF.

The rearrangement joins TRBV18 to TRBJ2-7, with TRBD1 matching 8 bases. The germline CDR1 and CDR2 sequences are KGHSH and LQKENI. With 3 bases clipped from V and 4 bases from J, the junction kept 2 bases outside the gene matches. CDR3 length equals 13 residues. The CDR3 loop is CASSPGQEYEQYF. CDR3 coding DNA: TGTGCCAGCTCACCGGGACAGGAGTACGAGCAGTACTTC.